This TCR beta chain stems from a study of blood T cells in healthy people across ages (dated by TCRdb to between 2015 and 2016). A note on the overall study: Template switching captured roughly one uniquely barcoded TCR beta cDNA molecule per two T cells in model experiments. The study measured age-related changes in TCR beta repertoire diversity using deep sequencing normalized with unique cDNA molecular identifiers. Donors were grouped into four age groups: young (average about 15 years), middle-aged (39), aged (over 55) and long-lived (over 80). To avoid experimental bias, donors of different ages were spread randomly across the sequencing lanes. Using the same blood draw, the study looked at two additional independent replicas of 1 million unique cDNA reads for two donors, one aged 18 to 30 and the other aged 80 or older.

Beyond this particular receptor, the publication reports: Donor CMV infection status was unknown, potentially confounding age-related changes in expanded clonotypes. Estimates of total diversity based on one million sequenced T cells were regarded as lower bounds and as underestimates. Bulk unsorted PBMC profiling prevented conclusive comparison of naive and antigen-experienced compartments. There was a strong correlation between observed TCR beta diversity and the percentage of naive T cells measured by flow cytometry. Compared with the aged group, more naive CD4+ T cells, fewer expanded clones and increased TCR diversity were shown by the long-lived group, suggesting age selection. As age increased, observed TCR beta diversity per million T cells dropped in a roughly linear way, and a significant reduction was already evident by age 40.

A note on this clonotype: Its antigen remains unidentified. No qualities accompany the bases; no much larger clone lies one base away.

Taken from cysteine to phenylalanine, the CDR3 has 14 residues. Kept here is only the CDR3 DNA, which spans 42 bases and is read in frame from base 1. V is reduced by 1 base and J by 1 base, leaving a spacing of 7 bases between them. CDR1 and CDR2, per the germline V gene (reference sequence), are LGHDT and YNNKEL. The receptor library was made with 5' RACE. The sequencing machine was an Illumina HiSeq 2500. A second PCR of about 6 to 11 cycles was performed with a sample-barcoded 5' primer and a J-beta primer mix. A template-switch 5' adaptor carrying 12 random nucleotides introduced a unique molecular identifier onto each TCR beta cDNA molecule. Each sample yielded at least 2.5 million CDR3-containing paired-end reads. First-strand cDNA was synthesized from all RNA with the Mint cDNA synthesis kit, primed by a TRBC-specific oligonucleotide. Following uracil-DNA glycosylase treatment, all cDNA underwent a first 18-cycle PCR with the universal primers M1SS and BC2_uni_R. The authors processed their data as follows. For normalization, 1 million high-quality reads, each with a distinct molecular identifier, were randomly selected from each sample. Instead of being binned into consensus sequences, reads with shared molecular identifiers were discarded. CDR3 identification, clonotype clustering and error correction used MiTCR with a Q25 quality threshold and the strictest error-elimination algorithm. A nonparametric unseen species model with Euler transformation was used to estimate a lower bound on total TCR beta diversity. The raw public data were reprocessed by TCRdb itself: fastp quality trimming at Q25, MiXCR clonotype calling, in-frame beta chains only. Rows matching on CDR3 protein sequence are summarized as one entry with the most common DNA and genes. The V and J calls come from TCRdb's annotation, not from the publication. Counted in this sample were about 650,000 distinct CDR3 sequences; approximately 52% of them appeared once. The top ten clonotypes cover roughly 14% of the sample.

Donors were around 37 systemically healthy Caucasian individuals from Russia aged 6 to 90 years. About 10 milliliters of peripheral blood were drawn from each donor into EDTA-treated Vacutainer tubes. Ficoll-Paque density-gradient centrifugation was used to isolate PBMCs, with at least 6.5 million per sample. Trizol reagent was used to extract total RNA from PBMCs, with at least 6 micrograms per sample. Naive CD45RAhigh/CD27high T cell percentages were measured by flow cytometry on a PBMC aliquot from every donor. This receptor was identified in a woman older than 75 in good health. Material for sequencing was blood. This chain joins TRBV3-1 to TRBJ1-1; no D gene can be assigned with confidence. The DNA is TGTGCCAGCAGCCAAGGGCCCCCGAACACTGAAGCTTTCTTT. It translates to CASSQGPPNTEAFF.